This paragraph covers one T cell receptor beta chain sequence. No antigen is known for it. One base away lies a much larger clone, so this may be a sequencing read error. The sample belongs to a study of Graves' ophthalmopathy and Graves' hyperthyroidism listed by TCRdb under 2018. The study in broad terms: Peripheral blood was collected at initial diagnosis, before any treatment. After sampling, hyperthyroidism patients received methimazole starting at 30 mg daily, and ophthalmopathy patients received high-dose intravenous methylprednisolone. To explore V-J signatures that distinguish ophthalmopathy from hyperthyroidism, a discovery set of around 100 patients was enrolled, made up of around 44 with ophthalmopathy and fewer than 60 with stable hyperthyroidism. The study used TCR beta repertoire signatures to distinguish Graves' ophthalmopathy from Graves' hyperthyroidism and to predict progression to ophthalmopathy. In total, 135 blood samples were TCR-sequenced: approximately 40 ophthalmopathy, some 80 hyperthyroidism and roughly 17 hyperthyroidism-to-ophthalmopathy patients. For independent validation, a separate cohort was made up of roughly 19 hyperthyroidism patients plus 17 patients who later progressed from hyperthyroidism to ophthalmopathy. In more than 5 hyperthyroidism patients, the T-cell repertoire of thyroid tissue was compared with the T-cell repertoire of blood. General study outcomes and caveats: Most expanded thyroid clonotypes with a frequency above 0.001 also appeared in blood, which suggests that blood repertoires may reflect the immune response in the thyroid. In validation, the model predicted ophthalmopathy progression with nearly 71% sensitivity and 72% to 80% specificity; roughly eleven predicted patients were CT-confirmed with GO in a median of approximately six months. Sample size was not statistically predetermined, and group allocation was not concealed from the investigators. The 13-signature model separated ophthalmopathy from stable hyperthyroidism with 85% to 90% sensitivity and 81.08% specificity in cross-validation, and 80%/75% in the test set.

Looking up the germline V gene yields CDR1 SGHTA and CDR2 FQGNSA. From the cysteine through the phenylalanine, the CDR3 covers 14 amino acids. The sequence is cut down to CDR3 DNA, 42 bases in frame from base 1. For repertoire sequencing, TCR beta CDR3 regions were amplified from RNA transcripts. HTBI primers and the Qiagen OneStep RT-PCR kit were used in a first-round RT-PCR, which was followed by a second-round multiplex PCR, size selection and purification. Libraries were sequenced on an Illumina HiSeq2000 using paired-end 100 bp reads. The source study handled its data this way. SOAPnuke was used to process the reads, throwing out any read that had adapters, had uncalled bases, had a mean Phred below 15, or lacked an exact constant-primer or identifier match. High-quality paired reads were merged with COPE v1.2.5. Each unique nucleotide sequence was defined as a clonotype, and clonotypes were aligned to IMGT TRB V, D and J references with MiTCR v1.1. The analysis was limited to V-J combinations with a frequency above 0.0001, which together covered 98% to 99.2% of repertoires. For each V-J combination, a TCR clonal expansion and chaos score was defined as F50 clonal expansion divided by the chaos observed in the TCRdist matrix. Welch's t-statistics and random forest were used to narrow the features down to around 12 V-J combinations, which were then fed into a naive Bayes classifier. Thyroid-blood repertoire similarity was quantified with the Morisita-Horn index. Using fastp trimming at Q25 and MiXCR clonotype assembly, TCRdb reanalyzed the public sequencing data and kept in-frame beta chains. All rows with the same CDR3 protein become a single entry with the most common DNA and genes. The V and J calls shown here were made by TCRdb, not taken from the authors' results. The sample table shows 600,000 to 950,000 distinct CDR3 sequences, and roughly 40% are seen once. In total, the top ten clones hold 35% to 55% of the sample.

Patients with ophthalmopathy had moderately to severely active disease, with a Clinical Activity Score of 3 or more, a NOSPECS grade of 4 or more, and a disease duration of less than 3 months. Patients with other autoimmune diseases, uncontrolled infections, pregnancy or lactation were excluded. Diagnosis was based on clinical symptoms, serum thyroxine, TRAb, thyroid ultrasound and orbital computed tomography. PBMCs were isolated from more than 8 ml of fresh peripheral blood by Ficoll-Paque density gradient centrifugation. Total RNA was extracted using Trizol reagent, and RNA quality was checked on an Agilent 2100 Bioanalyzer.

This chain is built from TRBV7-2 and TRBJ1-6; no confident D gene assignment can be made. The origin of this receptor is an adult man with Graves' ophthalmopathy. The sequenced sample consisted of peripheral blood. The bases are TGTGCCAACAGCTTAGCGGCATCTTATTCACCCCTCCACTTT. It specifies CANSLAASYSPLHF.